What follows are 14 T cell receptor beta chains derived from one specimen sequenced in a study of technical replicates of blood from several donors. Sequencing was performed with immunoSEQ multiplex PCR; in TCRdb, only in-frame clones are kept and a portion is missing. The table lists about 97,000 clones, about 95% of them singletons, with about 0.38% in the top ten. The sample consisted of T cells isolated from PBMCs. Receptor source: a human donor in good health.

The chain combines TRBV9 with TRBJ2-2, with no clear D. CDR1 SGDLS and CDR2 YYNGEE come from the germline V gene. This CDR3 has 16 amino acids. Trimming stripped 1 base from V and 0 bases from J, with 10 bases between. The CDR3 here is CASSVRLNANTGELFF. DNA of the CDR3: TGTGCCAGCAGCGTAAGACTGAACGCGAACACCGGGGAGCTGTTTTTT.

The chain has TRBV28 and TRBJ1-4; weak D call: TRBD1 (5 bases). The CDR3 covers 13 residues. The germline gives CDR1 MDHEN, CDR2 SYDVKM. Trimming removed 5 bases from V and 7 bases from J, with 11 bases in between. The CDR3 DNA reads as TGTGCCAGCAGTACAGGCGGGACTGAAAAACTGTTTTTT. Translation: CASSTGGTEKLFF.

V is TRBV5-4 and J is TRBJ1-2, with 7 bases identical to TRBD1. V shed 0 bases and J 4 bases; nucleotides not matched to a gene: 0. Germline V gene sequence: CDR1 SGHNT, CDR2 YYREEE (reference sequence). The CDR3 is made up of 13 amino acids. CDR3 in amino acids: CASSLGDSYGYTF. The CDR3 DNA sequence: TGTGCCAGCAGCTTGGGGGACAGCTATGGCTACACCTTC.

This chain joins TRBV13 and TRBJ2-5; D gene uncertain. The CDR3 is 13 amino acids. Germline CDR1 and CDR2: PRHDT and FYEKMQ (reference sequence). Trimming took 0 bases from V and 3 from J, leaving 5 bases between them. In DNA, the CDR3 is TGTGCCAGCAGCTTAGGCGTAGAAGAGACCCAGTACTTC. Its protein product is CASSLGVEETQYF.

The chain combines TRBV13 with TRBJ1-2; 7 bases agree with TRBD1. The CDR3 has 14 residues. Germline values: CDR1 PRHDT, CDR2 FYEKMQ (reference sequence). V was pared by 5 bases and J by 4 bases, with 7 bases of the junction left unmatched. CDR3 protein: CASSAATGVYGYTF. For the CDR3, the DNA is TGTGCCAGCAGCGCAGCCACAGGGGTCTATGGCTACACCTTC.

This clone was detected once. This rearrangement joins TRBV7-3 to TRBJ2-1, with D maybe TRBD1 (5 bases). CDR1 is SGHTA, CDR2 FQGTGA, per germline. The ends were cut back, 5 bases at V and 0 bases at J, with 14 bases in the middle. This CDR3 is built from 16 residues. DNA for the CDR3: TGTGCCAGCAGCGAAAGGGGTGTTGGCTCCTACAATGAGCAGTTCTTC. Its translation: CASSERGVGSYNEQFF.

V gene TRBV7-3 combines with J gene TRBJ2-1; D perhaps matches TRBD2 (6 bases). There are 16 residues in the CDR3. In germline, CDR1 is SGHTA, CDR2 FQGTGA. Between the trimmed V and J ends, which lost 1 base and 4 bases, there was a span of 14 bases. The CDR3 DNA sequence: TGTGCCAGCAGCTTAAGGCACGGGAGTGGGTACAATGAGCAGTTCTTC. It translates to CASSLRHGSGYNEQFF. Full variable domain (outside the CDR3, taken from reference TRBV7-3 and TRBJ2-1): GAGVSQTPSNKVTEKGKYVELRCDPISGHTALYWYRQSLGQGPEFLIYFQGTGAADDSGLPNDRFFAVRPEGSVSTLKIQRTERGDSAVYLCASSLRHGSGYNEQFFGPGTRLTVL.

The chain links TRBV7-9 to TRBJ2-7; 9 nucleotides agree with TRBD1. Germline assignment: CDR1 SEHNR and CDR2 FQNEAQ (reference sequence). J was trimmed by 2 bases and V by 5 bases; bases with no gene match: 10. This CDR3 spans 16 amino acids. In nucleotides, the CDR3 is TGTGCCAGCAGCACGGGTGTGGGGACAGGGACCTACGAGCAGTACTTC. Protein: CASSTGVGTGTYEQYF. The entire variable domain, with the rest obtained from reference TRBV7-9 and TRBJ2-7, is as follows: DTGVSQNPRHKITKRGQNVTFRCDPISEHNRLYWYRQTLGQGPEFLTYFQNEAQLEKSRLLSDRFSAERPKGSFSTLEIQRTEQGDSAMYLCASSTGVGTGTYEQYFGPGTRLTVT.

The V gene is TRBV15, the J gene TRBJ2-1, with 8 nucleotides matching TRBD2. Trimming at V came to 5 bases and at J to 4 bases, leaving 7 bases not matched to a gene. This CDR3 contains 15 residues. Per germline, CDR1 LNHNV and CDR2 YYDKDF (reference sequence). CDR3 protein: CATSGGLGSYNEQFF. CDR3 sequence (DNA): TGTGCCACCAGCGGGGGACTAGGGAGTTACAATGAGCAGTTCTTC.

This chain links TRBV13 with TRBJ1-3; D not resolved. CDR1 is PRHDT and CDR2 is FYEKMQ in the germline V gene (reference sequence). This CDR3 spans 16 amino acids. The V gene lost 0 bases and the J gene lost 7 bases, with 16 bases spanning the gap. In DNA form, the CDR3 reads TGTGCCAGCAGCTTAGGTTGGTCCGAAGGAGGTAACACCATATATTTT. Translated: CASSLGWSEGGNTIYF. The whole variable domain, filled in from reference TRBV13 and TRBJ1-3, reads AAGVIQSPRHLIKEKRETATLKCYPIPRHDTVYWYQQGPGQDPQFLISFYEKMQSDKGSIPDRFSAQQFSDYHSELNMSSLELGDSALYFCASSLGWSEGGNTIYFGEGSWLTVV.

The V and J genes are TRBV7-9 and TRBJ2-7, with 7 bases fitting TRBD1. The junction had 4 bases not matched to a gene; V was cut back by 1 base and J by 1 base. Germline loops: CDR1 SEHNR, CDR2 FQNEAQ (reference sequence). This CDR3 has 15 residues. CDR3 DNA: TGTGCCAGCAGCTTAGTAGGGACAGAATCCTACGAGCAGTACTTC. Translation: CASSLVGTESYEQYF.

V usage is TRBV7-3 and J usage is TRBJ2-7; 7 nucleotides align to TRBD1. J was trimmed by 4 bases and V by 5 bases; bases with no gene match: 5. Germline-derived CDR1 and CDR2 are SGHTA and FQGTGA. CDR3 length: 13 residues. In nucleotides, the CDR3 is TGTGCCAGCAGCGAGGGACAGCTTTACGAGCAGTACTTC. It specifies CASSEGQLYEQYF. Combining the CDR3 with reference TRBV7-3 and TRBJ2-7 gives the whole variable domain GAGVSQTPSNKVTEKGKYVELRCDPISGHTALYWYRQSLGQGPEFLIYFQGTGAADDSGLPNDRFFAVRPEGSVSTLKIQRTERGDSAVYLCASSEGQLYEQYFGPGTRLTVT.

This rearrangement joins TRBV12-5 to TRBJ2-1; no firm D call. The CDR3 is 15 residues long. V lost 5 bases to trimming and J lost 7 bases, with 18 bases between them. CDR1 is LGHNT, CDR2 FRNRAP, per germline. The CDR3 nucleotides are TGTGCTAGTGGTCTCTCTCCCGGAGATGTGAATGAGCAGTTCTTC. Encoded protein: CASGLSPGDVNEQFF.

The chain is built from TRBV7-2 and TRBJ1-2; 9 nucleotides agree with TRBD1. This CDR3 is built from 14 residues. Germline V gene sequence: CDR1 SGHTA, CDR2 FQGNSA. The V and J ends lost 7 bases and 6 bases, in that order; junction bases with no gene match: 9. In DNA, the CDR3 is TGTGCCAGCAACCCGGCACAGGGGGCGCATGGCTACACCTTC. Protein: CASNPAQGAHGYTF.